This T cell receptor beta chain was recorded in a study of cytomegalovirus exposure and HLA in healthy donors. Overall study context: Around 81% of several hundred genotyped donors fell in the Caucasian-associated ancestry cluster.

This CDR3 has 16 amino acids. Germline-derived CDR1 and CDR2 are MGHRA and YSYEKL. V gave up 5 bases and J gave up 2 bases, with 17 bases separating them. General observations from the study: TCR beta V segments were, for the most part, productive about 90% or about 30% of the time in an earlier analysis.

This clone was found a few times. The antigen remains unidentified. PCR involved 60 Vbeta and 13 Jbeta primers. Assay: immunoSEQ multiplex PCR; the TCRdb copy retains only in-frame clones and omits some. The data contain around 65,000 clones, over 75% of them singletons. The clonotype originates from a woman aged 25 to 39 in good health and CMV-seronegative. The rearrangement uses TRBV4-1 and TRBJ2-3, with D maybe TRBD1 (6 bases). The sequencing input was PBMCs. The CDR3 region has the DNA TGCGCCAGCAGCAGCCGACAGGTAACGATCACAGATACGCAGTATTTT. As protein: CASSSRQVTITDTQYF.